This T cell receptor beta chain was identified during a study of CD8 T cells in ankylosing spondylitis (dated by TCRdb to 2016 to 2017). Describing the broader study: To find TCR variants linked to disease, the study profiled T cell receptor beta repertoires in ankylosing spondylitis patients and healthy donors. The full study cohort comprised around 25 ankylosing spondylitis patients and over 95 healthy donors. Peripheral blood samples were taken, and synovial fluid was additionally collected from ankylosing spondylitis patients. Study-wide findings and limitations: Blood from ankylosing spondylitis patients appeared to be characterized by a TCR beta motif composed of 7 to 9 highly homologous amino acid variants. According to the report, matched synovial fluid samples from ankylosing spondylitis patients were significantly enriched for the disease-linked clones. Some TCR beta motif variants had previously been reported in synovial fluid and blood of reactive arthritis patients, which suggested common disease-initiation mechanisms. The disease-linked clones had a CD8+ phenotype and were found at relatively low frequencies in peripheral blood.

The instrument was an Illumina HiSeq 2500. Quantitative 5'-RACE with molecular barcodes was used to prepare TCR beta libraries. In the original analysis: Disease-linked TCR variants were identified with a new computational method built on a probabilistic model of VDJ rearrangement. TCRdb handled the public reads itself, with Q25 trimming in fastp and clone calling in MiXCR, and kept productive beta chains. For every CDR3 protein sequence, its rows merge into one entry that carries the most common genes and DNA. Clone size and V and J calls follow TCRdb, not the original study. The sample records about 400,000 distinct CDR3 sequences, 20% to 25% of which are singletons. The top ten clonotypes cover 13% of the sample. This clonotype was recorded a few times. Its antigen remains undetermined. The sample holds no much larger clone one base away, and base qualities are not on file. Sequencing input: blood, either unsorted or a sorted T cell fraction (not recorded which). This receptor was taken from a male donor with ankylosing spondylitis or in good health (not recorded which).

The CDR3 reads as follows: CASRRPASAEQYF. DNA sequence: TGTGCCAGCAGGCGCCCTGCCTCGGCCGAGCAGTACTTC. The chain couples TRBV28 to TRBJ2-7; no D gene can be assigned with confidence. V is cut by 6 bases and J by 6 bases, and the space between the germline ends is 15 bases. Per the germline V gene, MDHEN is the CDR1 and SYDVKM is the CDR2. The CDR3 numbers 13 residues from cysteine through phenylalanine. Here the CDR3 DNA is all that survives: 39 bases in frame from base 1.